The 17 T cell receptor beta chains below were found in one sample sequenced in a study of T cell responses to AZD1222 COVID-19 vaccine (dated by TCRdb to the early 2020s). The method behind the library was the immunoSEQ multiplex PCR assay. Held by TCRdb, this immuneACCESS table contains in-frame sequences only and omits some clones. Under half of the omission traces to an unresolved V gene where checked; the cause of the rest is unknown. Counted in this sample were 75,000 to 100,000 clones; approximately 90% of them appeared once. The top ten constitute about 3.4% of the sample. Read against the paper, the sample's time point label means: about 28 days (+/-7) after the second vaccine dose. The input for sequencing was peripheral blood, taken 28 days after the second AZD1222 dose. Source of these receptors: an adult who received the AZD1222 COVID-19 vaccine.

The chain carries TRBV3-1 (or the pseudogene TRBV3-2) and TRBJ2-5; a possible D gene is TRBD2 (5 bases). The germline CDR1 and CDR2 sequences are LGHDT and YNNKEL (reference sequence). V lost 8 bases and J lost 5, with 12 bases in between. CDR3 length: 12 amino acids. The CDR3 here is CASLAGSETQYF. The CDR3 coding sequence is TGTGCCAGCCTGGCGGGTTCGGAGACCCAGTACTTC.

Points on this clone: Germline is not matched at one junction end, which may reflect a read error. The CDR3 protein is CAISESTGGYDSPLHF. Here the CDR3 DNA reads TGTGCCATCAGTGAGTCCACAGGGGGCTATGATTCACCCCTCCACTTT. This chain uses TRBV10-3 with TRBJ1-6; TRBD1 matches 9 bases. The germline V gene encodes CDR1 ENHRY and CDR2 SYGVKD. The CDR3 runs 16 residues.

The rearrangement joins TRBV6-1 to TRBJ2-1; a weak D match, TRBD1 (6 bases). V lost 3 bases and J lost 11, with 17 bases in between. Germline V gene data show CDR1 as MNHNS and CDR2 as SASEGT. This CDR3 spans 14 amino acids. As DNA, the CDR3 is TGTGCCAGCAGTGACCCGACAGAGGGGGATAAGCAGTTCTTC. Its translation is CASSDPTEGDKQFF.

The chain joins TRBV5-1 to TRBJ1-6; TRBD1 agrees at 7 bases. The V gene's germline CDR1 is SGHRS and CDR2 YFSETQ. The CDR3 covers 16 residues. V shed 0 bases and J 4 bases; nucleotides not matched to a gene: 4. The CDR3 here is CASSLGQGPYNSPLHF. In nucleotides, the CDR3 is TGCGCCAGCAGCTTGGGACAGGGACCGTATAATTCACCCCTCCACTTT. The whole variable domain, remainder taken from reference TRBV5-1 and TRBJ1-6, is KAGVTQTPRYLIKTRGQQVTLSCSPISGHRSVSWYQQTPGQGLQFLFEYFSETQRNKGNFPGRFSGRQFSNSRSEMNVSTLELGDSALYLCASSLGQGPYNSPLHFGNGTRLTVT.

This clone occurred a few times. V and J are TRBV5-1 and TRBJ1-1; no firm D call. V shed 6 bases and J shed 5 bases, with 8 bases lying between them. Germline V gene lookup returns CDR1 SGHRS and CDR2 YFSETQ. The CDR3 runs 11 residues. CDR3 in DNA: TGCGCCAGCAACGTGGGGACTGAAGCTTTCTTT. Its protein is CASNVGTEAFF.

V gene TRBV15 combines with J gene TRBJ2-1, with 7 bases identical to TRBD1. With V trimmed by 4 bases and J by 8 bases, 2 bases remained unmatched. CDR1 is LNHNV, CDR2 YYDKDF, per germline (reference sequence). CDR3 length equals 12 residues. The chain's CDR3 is CATSTTGDEQFF. CDR3 sequence (DNA): TGTGCCACCAGCACCACAGGGGATGAGCAGTTCTTC. Using reference TRBV15 and TRBJ2-1 for the parts outside the CDR3, the full variable domain is DAMVIQNPRYQVTQFGKPVTLSCSQTLNHNVMYWYQQKSSQAPKLLFHYYDKDFNNEADTPDNFQSRRPNTSFCFLDIRSPGLGDTAMYLCATSTTGDEQFFGPGTRLTVL.

The chain joins TRBV7-2 to TRBJ1-4; no clear D. The CDR3 totals 14 residues. V shed 3 bases and J shed 8 bases, with 13 bases lying between them. Germline CDR1 is SGHTA and CDR2 is FQGNSA. Here the CDR3 reads CASSFMGSGEKLFF. The CDR3 DNA follows: TGTGCCAGCAGCTTTATGGGATCGGGGGAAAAACTGTTTTTT.

This chain uses TRBV19 with TRBJ2-4; the D is unclear. CDR1 and CDR2 from the germline V gene are LNHDA and SQIVND (reference sequence). CDR3 length equals 14 residues. Trimming cost V 3 bases and J 7 bases, with 13 bases left between them. The CDR3 nucleotides read TGTGCCAGTAGTATTTCTGGTAGTTGGAACATTCAGTACTTC. Translating gives CASSISGSWNIQYF.

The chain recombines TRBV6-1 with TRBJ1-1; no firm D call. V lost 1 base to trimming and J lost 7 bases, with 10 bases between them. CDR1 is MNHNS, CDR2 SASEGT, per germline. The CDR3 totals 13 residues. The DNA for the CDR3 is TGTGCCAGCAGTGAAGGGCAGCGTCGTGAAGCTTTCTTT. Translating gives CASSEGQRREAFF.

The J gene is TRBJ1-3, the V gene TRBV2; D is unresolved. This CDR3 spans 16 amino acids. The germline V gene encodes CDR1 SNHLY and CDR2 FYNNEI. Trimming removed 6 bases from V and 0 bases from J, with 15 bases in between. The CDR3 is CASSYGRRNSGNTIYF. The CDR3 nucleotides are TGTGCCAGCAGCTACGGTAGGAGAAACTCTGGAAACACCATATATTTT.

The chain combines TRBV2 with TRBJ1-4, with no clear D. V lost 7 bases and J 8 bases, leaving 17 bases between the germline ends. CDR3 length equals 14 residues. Germline CDR1 SNHLY, CDR2 FYNNEI. CDR3 residues: CASNQVLVGEKLFF. CDR3 coding DNA: TGTGCCAGCAACCAGGTTTTGGTGGGGGAAAAACTGTTTTTT.

This chain connects TRBV11-3 to TRBJ2-3, with D perhaps given as TRBD1 or TRBD2 (5 bases each). Germline V gene data show CDR1 as SGHNT and CDR2 as YENEEA. CDR3 length equals 17 residues. V was trimmed by 3 bases and J by 2 bases, leaving 18 bases between them. The CDR3 nucleotides are TGTGCCAGCAGCTTGATCGGGGCCTCCATACCCACAGATACGCAGTATTTT. Protein: CASSLIGASIPTDTQYF.

The rearrangement joins TRBV20-1 to TRBJ2-3; 8 nucleotides agree with TRBD2. From germline, CDR1 is DFQATT and CDR2 SNEGSKA (reference sequence). Germline trimming cut 3 bases from V and 6 bases from J; bases unmatched to any gene: 8. The CDR3 is 14 residues long. This CDR3 is CSASPAGGWDTQYF. The CDR3, as DNA: TGCAGTGCTAGTCCGGCGGGGGGATGGGATACGCAGTATTTT.

The chain couples TRBV5-1 to TRBJ1-4; 7 bases are a match to TRBD1. V shed 2 bases and J 0 bases; nucleotides not matched to a gene: 1. The CDR3 runs to 15 residues. CDR1 and CDR2 from the germline V gene are SGHRS and YFSETQ. As DNA, the CDR3 is TGCGCCAGCAGCTTAACAGGGGCAACTAATGAAAAACTGTTTTTT. It is translated as CASSLTGATNEKLFF.

This clone was found a few times. The rearrangement links TRBV10-3 to TRBJ2-7, with D perhaps TRBD2 (7 bases). The CDR3 is 14 residues long. Deletions cut 4 bases from V and 5 bases from J, with 15 bases between. Germline assignment: CDR1 ENHRY and CDR2 SYGVKD. The CDR3 loop is CAISAAGANHEQYF. The DNA of the CDR3 is TGTGCCATCAGTGCCGCGGGGGCGAACCACGAGCAGTACTTC.

The chain has TRBV6-5 and TRBJ1-2; TRBD1 matches 7 bases. This CDR3 has 14 residues. Germline lookup yields CDR1 MNHEY and CDR2 SVGAGI. J was trimmed by 2 bases and V by 6 bases; bases with no gene match: 6. The CDR3, as DNA: TGTGCCAGCAGACCCAGGGGGAGGAACTATGGCTACACCTTC. It yields the protein CASRPRGRNYGYTF.

The V gene is TRBV6-1, the J gene TRBJ2-3; a possible D gene is TRBD2 (5 bases). Trimming left V 2 bases short and J 2 bases short, with 20 bases between. Germline V gives CDR1 MNHNS, CDR2 SASEGT. The length of the CDR3 is 18 residues. CDR3 amino acids: CASSENLVGVATTDTQYF. CDR3 in DNA: TGTGCCAGCAGTGAAAACTTAGTCGGGGTGGCTACCACAGATACGCAGTATTTT.